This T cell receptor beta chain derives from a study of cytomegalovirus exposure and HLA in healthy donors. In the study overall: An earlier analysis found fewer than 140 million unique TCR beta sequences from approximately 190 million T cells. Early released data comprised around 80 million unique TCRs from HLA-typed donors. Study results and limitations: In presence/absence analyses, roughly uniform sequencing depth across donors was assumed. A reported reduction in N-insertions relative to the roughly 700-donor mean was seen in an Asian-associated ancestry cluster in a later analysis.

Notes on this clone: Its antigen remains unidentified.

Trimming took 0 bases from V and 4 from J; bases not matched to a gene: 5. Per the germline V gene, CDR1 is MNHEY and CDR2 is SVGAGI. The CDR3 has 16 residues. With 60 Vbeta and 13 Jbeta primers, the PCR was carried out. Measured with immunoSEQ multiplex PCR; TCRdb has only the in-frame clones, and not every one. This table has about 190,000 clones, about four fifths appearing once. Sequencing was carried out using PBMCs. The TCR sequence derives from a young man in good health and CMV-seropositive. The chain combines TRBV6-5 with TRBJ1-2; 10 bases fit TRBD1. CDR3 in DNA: TGTGCCAGCAGTTACTCGACAGGGGGCGCGACCTATGGCTACACCTTC. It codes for CASSYSTGGATYGYTF.